This TCR beta chain originates from a study of control samples from healthy donors and cancer patients. The assay was immunoSEQ multiplex PCR, and TCRdb's table has in-frame clones only and misses some. Seen here are roughly 190,000 clones, about 90% observed once, and the top ten hold 1.8%. This CDR3 comprises 16 residues. J gave up 5 bases and V 0 bases, and 7 bases lay outside the gene matches. Germline V gene lookup returns CDR1 LGHDT and CDR2 YNNKEL (reference sequence). The sequence was collected from a young man in good health. The sample was blood. This chain joins TRBV3-1 (or the pseudogene TRBV3-2) and TRBJ2-7; TRBD1 agrees at 10 bases. The DNA for the CDR3 is TGTGCCAGCAGCCAAGACCAGGGGACAGGGGTTCACGAGCAGTACTTC. It specifies CASSQDQGTGVHEQYF.